A selection of T cell receptor beta chains follows, all from one sample in a study of T-cell reconstitution after alpha-beta-depleted transplantation in children. MiXCR, applied by TCRdb to the PCR reads, yields one record per CDR3 protein. The table records over 300,000 distinct CDR3 sequences, about 9.3% of them present only once. This material consisted of PBMCs from the stem cell graft donor, taken from the stem cell graft. Receptors were obtained from a human donor who donated a stem cell graft to a child with acute lymphoblastic leukemia. Both conserved end residues are part of each CDR3. A D gene is named only where the DNA matches it firmly. Part of the rows lack a size; the others show once, few, many or a class for expanded clones.

cdr3_length | clone_size | j_call | d_call | v_call | cdr3_nt | cdr3_aa
12 | few | TRBJ2-1 | . | TRBV7-2 | TGTGCCAGCAGCCCCCGTGTAACTTATCAGTTCTTC | CASSPRVTYQFF
13 | few | TRBJ2-5 | TRBD2 | TRBV29-1 | TGCAGCCCGCGGGAGGGCCTAAGGGAGACCCAGTACTTC | CSPREGLRETQYF
14 | . | TRBJ2-7 | . | TRBV6-5 | TGTGCCAGCAGTTCCCACTCGGACAGTTACGAGCAGTACTTC | CASSSHSDSYEQYF
14 | many | TRBJ2-5 | . | TRBV3-1 | TGTGCCAGCAGCCTCATGGGGGACCGAGAGACCCAGTACTTC | CASSLMGDRETQYF
14 | few | TRBJ2-5 | . | TRBV9 | TGTGCCAGCAGCTCCGGTACGGGGAGGGAGACCCAGTACTTC | CASSSGTGRETQYF
20 | . | TRBJ2-6 | . | TRBV11-1 | TGTGCCAGCAGCCTCAGTCCCCTCTCGGCTCGACAGGCTGGGGCCAACGTCCTGACTTTC | CASSLSPLSARQAGANVLTF
15 | many | TRBJ2-1 | . | TRBV6-1 | TGTGCCAGCAGTGTGGCAGAGAGCTCCTACAATGAGCAGTTCTTC | CASSVAESSYNEQFF
16 | many | TRBJ2-7 | TRBD1 | TRBV3-1 | TGTGCCAGCAGCCAAGAGTTGGGGACAGGGATCTACGAGCAGTACTTC | CASSQELGTGIYEQYF
15 | . | TRBJ2-1 | TRBD1 | TRBV5-4 | TGTGCCAGCAGCTTGAAAGGGGGCGCCTACAATGAGCAGTTCTTC | CASSLKGGAYNEQFF
14 | few | TRBJ2-5 | . | TRBV12-3/TRBV12-4 | TGTGCCAGCAGTTTTCAGGGGCAAGCGGGGACCCAGTACTTC | CASSFQGQAGTQYF
16 | few | TRBJ2-1 | TRBD2 | TRBV24-1 | TGTGCCACCAGTGATGGCGGGAGGGGGCCCCGCAATGAGCAGTTCTTC | CATSDGGRGPRNEQFF
15 | . | TRBJ2-3 | TRBD2 | TRBV28 | TGTGCCAGCAGCTCCGGGACTAGCCCCACAGATACGCAGTATTTT | CASSSGTSPTDTQYF
15 | few | TRBJ1-6 | TRBD1 | TRBV7-3 | TGTGCCAGCAGCATCCAGGGGGGCACAAATTCACCCCTCCACTTT | CASSIQGGTNSPLHF
18 | . | TRBJ2-7 | TRBD1 | TRBV7-9 | TGTGCCAGCAGCACCCCGGGACAGGAACTACCACCTACCTACGAGCAGTACTTC | CASSTPGQELPPTYEQYF
13 | many | TRBJ2-2 | TRBD1 | TRBV5-1 | TGCGCCAGCAGCTACAGGGGTACCGGGGAGCTGTTTTTT | CASSYRGTGELFF
16 | . | TRBJ2-1 | . | TRBV30 | TGTGCCTGGAGTCTCTCCCGAGGGGCACTAAACAATGAGCAGTTCTTC | CAWSLSRGALNNEQFF